The next 14 T cell receptor beta chains were all read from a single sample in a study of T cells after yellow fever vaccination. TCRdb reprocessed the 5' RACE reads via MiXCR and lists one record per CDR3 protein. The sample lists 450,000 to 550,000 distinct CDR3 sequences; 20% to 25% were seen once. Sample: PBMCs, taken roughly 20 days after the first yellow fever vaccination. The origin of the receptors is a man younger than 30 who received the YFV17D yellow fever vaccine.

The CDR3 loop reads CASSPSQTEHTEAFF. CDR3 bases: TGTGCCAGCAGCCCGTCACAGACAGAACACACTGAAGCTTTCTTT. The chain is built from TRBV5-4 and TRBJ1-1; tentative D call: TRBD1 (5 bases). Trimming cost V 4 bases and J 3 bases, with 16 bases left between them. The CDR3 consists of 15 residues. Germline CDR1 and CDR2: SGHNT and YYREEE (reference sequence).

The J gene is TRBJ2-7, the V gene TRBV6-1, with a possible D match to TRBD2 (6 bases). Trimming stripped 2 bases from V and 3 bases from J, with 11 bases between. The CDR3 is 14 amino acids. CDR1 and CDR2 (germline): MNHNS, SASEGT. CDR3 sequence reads: CASSESPAGYEQYV. The CDR3, as DNA: TGTGCCAGCAGTGAATCCCCAGCGGGCTACGAGCAGTACGTC.

This clonotype occurred a few times. The chain links TRBV10-2 to TRBJ2-1, with a possible D match to TRBD1 (6 bases). Trimming stripped 0 bases from V and 3 bases from J, with 21 bases between. Germline V gives CDR1 WSHSY, CDR2 SAAADI. The CDR3 has 19 amino acids. The CDR3: CASSESSFGVRGSYNEQFF. CDR3 DNA: TGCGCCAGCAGTGAGTCAAGCTTTGGGGTTAGGGGGAGCTACAATGAGCAGTTCTTC.

This clonotype was seen repeatedly, ten times or more. V and J are TRBV9 and TRBJ2-7; D might be TRBD1 or TRBD2, each matching 5 bases. CDR1 and CDR2 (germline): SGDLS, YYNGEE. This CDR3 spans 14 amino acids. V was pared by 3 bases and J by 2 bases, with 12 bases between. The CDR3 is CASSGRDGTYEQYF. The CDR3 DNA is TGTGCCAGCAGCGGCCGGGACGGTACCTACGAGCAGTACTTC.

This clonotype was found a few times. V gene TRBV28 combines with J gene TRBJ2-2; 7 bases are a match to TRBD2. Losses at the gene ends were 8 bases for V and 0 bases for J; bases not matched to a gene: 6. CDR3 length: 15 amino acids. CDR1 and CDR2 (germline): MDHEN, SYDVKM. The CDR3 spells CASGESGANTGELFF. CDR3 DNA: TGTGCCAGCGGGGAGAGCGGGGCGAACACCGGGGAGCTGTTTTTT.

At least ten counts were recorded for this clonotype. V usage is TRBV5-1 and J usage is TRBJ1-2; D may be TRBD1 (6 bases). The V end was cut by 1 base, the J end by 7 bases, with 14 bases between. Germline assignment: CDR1 SGHRS and CDR2 YFSETQ. This CDR3 spans 14 amino acids. The CDR3, as DNA: TGCGCCAGCAGCTTGACGGGGGCTGATAGTGGCTACACCTTC. It is translated as CASSLTGADSGYTF.

The chain is built from TRBV4-3 and TRBJ1-2; 7 bases fit TRBD1. The CDR3 has 15 residues. Germline values: CDR1 LGHNA, CDR2 YSLEER. V was clipped by 0 bases and J by 4 bases; unmatched bases: 5. CDR3 sequence (DNA): TGCGCCAGCAGCCAAGAAGCGGGACAGCCCTATGGCTACACCTTC. Encoded protein: CASSQEAGQPYGYTF.

The chain combines TRBV10-2 with TRBJ1-1; D is unresolved. Germline V gives CDR1 WSHSY, CDR2 SAAADI. CDR3 length equals 16 residues. V was shortened by 6 bases and J by 5 bases, with 22 bases between the two germline ends. The CDR3: CASSRQEGSGETEAFF. CDR3 bases: TGCGCCAGCAGCCGGCAGGAGGGATCGGGAGAGACTGAAGCTTTCTTT.

The rearrangement joins TRBV5-4 to TRBJ2-1; possibly TRBD2 for D (6 bases). This CDR3 is 15 amino acids long. V gave up 1 base and J gave up 4 bases, with 12 bases separating them. Germline lookup yields CDR1 SGHNT and CDR2 YYREEE (reference sequence). In DNA, the CDR3 is TGTGCCAGCAGCTTGCAACTAGCTATGTACAATGAGCAGTTCTTC. Protein product: CASSLQLAMYNEQFF. The complete variable domain, with remaining parts taken from reference TRBV5-4 and TRBJ2-1, reads ETGVTQSPTHLIKTRGQQVTLRCSSQSGHNTVSWYQQALGQGPQFIFQYYREEENGRGNFPPRFSGLQFPNYSSELNVNALELDDSALYLCASSLQLAMYNEQFFGPGTRLTVL.

V gene TRBV4-3 combines with J gene TRBJ2-1, with a possible D match to TRBD2 (6 bases). This CDR3 contains 16 residues. Trimming cost V 4 bases and J 0 bases, with 13 bases left between them. CDR1 is LGHNA and CDR2 is YSLEER in the germline V gene. As DNA, the CDR3 is TGCGCCAGCAGCCCGGGGGTTCTAAGCTCCTACAATGAGCAGTTCTTC. Protein: CASSPGVLSSYNEQFF.

This clonotype appeared a few times. V is TRBV20-1 and J is TRBJ2-2; D is possibly TRBD1 (6 bases). V was shortened by 6 bases and J by 0 bases, with 14 bases between the two germline ends. The germline CDR1 and CDR2 sequences are DFQATT and SNEGSKA (reference sequence). The CDR3 spans 15 residues. The CDR3 DNA sequence: TGCAGTGCGGGTGGACAGCCTCCGAACACCGGGGAGCTGTTTTTT. The encoded protein is CSAGGQPPNTGELFF.

V is TRBV21-1 and J is TRBJ2-3. TRBV21-1 is shown as a pseudogene. The CDR3 totals 15 residues. The CDR3, as DNA: TGTGCCAGCAGCAAACTAGATGGGGTCACAGATACGCAGTATTTT. Amino acids: CASSKLDGVTDTQYF.

This rearrangement joins TRBV4-3 to TRBJ1-4, with 9 nucleotides matching TRBD1. Unmatched junction bases numbered 5, after V lost 5 bases and J lost 7 bases. This CDR3 spans 14 amino acids. Per germline, CDR1 LGHNA and CDR2 YSLEER. The CDR3 is CASSFRDRVEKLFF. For the CDR3, the DNA is TGCGCCAGCAGCTTCCGGGACAGGGTTGAAAAACTGTTTTTT.

This clonotype was detected only a few times. The V and J genes are TRBV4-3 and TRBJ2-1; 8 bases line up with TRBD1. With 0 bases clipped from V and 4 bases from J, the junction kept 2 bases outside the gene matches. Germline lookup yields CDR1 LGHNA and CDR2 YSLEER. The CDR3 is 15 residues long. The CDR3 nucleotides read TGCGCCAGCAGCCAAGATCGGGACAGGTACAATGAGCAGTTCTTC. It yields the protein CASSQDRDRYNEQFF.